These 4 T cell receptor beta chains were sequenced from one sample in a study of blood T cell repertoires in COVID-19. TCRdb's table, derived via immunoSEQ multiplex PCR, lists solely in-frame clones and lacks some. The sample has over 200,000 clones; 80% to 90% are singletons. Sequencing was done on a sample of PBMCs or T cells enriched from blood (not recorded which). The receptors here all came from a woman under 40 who had been exposed to COVID-19.

The chain employs TRBV5-1 and TRBJ2-7; D is perhaps TRBD2 (6 bases). CDR3 length: 11 amino acids. The V end lost 6 bases, the J end lost 3 bases, and 7 bases lay between the germline ends. CDR1 is SGHRS, CDR2 YFSETQ, per germline. The CDR3 spells CASKEGYEQYF. CDR3 bases: TGCGCCAGCAAGGAGGGCTACGAGCAGTACTTC.

This clone was seen a single time. CDR3 in DNA: TGTGCCAGCAGTCAGTGGGGCACGCGAGATACGCAGTATTTT. It codes for CASSQWGTRDTQYF. The chain couples TRBV2 to TRBJ2-3, with D perhaps matching TRBD1 (5 bases). The CDR3 length is 14 residues. CDR1 and CDR2 (germline): SNHLY, FYNNEI. With 5 bases removed from V and 5 bases from J, the gap between germline ends came to 14 bases.

This chain joins TRBV2 and TRBJ2-1; 8 bases fit TRBD2. This CDR3 comprises 13 residues. The germline gives CDR1 SNHLY, CDR2 FYNNEI. V lost 8 bases, J lost 0 bases, and 0 bases stayed unmatched. DNA for the CDR3: TGTGCCAGCGGGACTAGCTCCTACAATGAGCAGTTCTTC. Its protein product is CASGTSSYNEQFF.

CDR3 DNA: TGCAGCGTTGAAGTCGGAGGGATTAACACCGGGGAGCTGTTTTTT. Translation gives CSVEVGGINTGELFF. The chain links TRBV29-1 to TRBJ2-2; a weak D match, TRBD2 (6 bases). Germline V gives CDR1 SQVTM, CDR2 ANQGSEA. The CDR3 sequence is 15 residues long. V lost 1 base, J lost 2 bases, and 11 bases lay in between.